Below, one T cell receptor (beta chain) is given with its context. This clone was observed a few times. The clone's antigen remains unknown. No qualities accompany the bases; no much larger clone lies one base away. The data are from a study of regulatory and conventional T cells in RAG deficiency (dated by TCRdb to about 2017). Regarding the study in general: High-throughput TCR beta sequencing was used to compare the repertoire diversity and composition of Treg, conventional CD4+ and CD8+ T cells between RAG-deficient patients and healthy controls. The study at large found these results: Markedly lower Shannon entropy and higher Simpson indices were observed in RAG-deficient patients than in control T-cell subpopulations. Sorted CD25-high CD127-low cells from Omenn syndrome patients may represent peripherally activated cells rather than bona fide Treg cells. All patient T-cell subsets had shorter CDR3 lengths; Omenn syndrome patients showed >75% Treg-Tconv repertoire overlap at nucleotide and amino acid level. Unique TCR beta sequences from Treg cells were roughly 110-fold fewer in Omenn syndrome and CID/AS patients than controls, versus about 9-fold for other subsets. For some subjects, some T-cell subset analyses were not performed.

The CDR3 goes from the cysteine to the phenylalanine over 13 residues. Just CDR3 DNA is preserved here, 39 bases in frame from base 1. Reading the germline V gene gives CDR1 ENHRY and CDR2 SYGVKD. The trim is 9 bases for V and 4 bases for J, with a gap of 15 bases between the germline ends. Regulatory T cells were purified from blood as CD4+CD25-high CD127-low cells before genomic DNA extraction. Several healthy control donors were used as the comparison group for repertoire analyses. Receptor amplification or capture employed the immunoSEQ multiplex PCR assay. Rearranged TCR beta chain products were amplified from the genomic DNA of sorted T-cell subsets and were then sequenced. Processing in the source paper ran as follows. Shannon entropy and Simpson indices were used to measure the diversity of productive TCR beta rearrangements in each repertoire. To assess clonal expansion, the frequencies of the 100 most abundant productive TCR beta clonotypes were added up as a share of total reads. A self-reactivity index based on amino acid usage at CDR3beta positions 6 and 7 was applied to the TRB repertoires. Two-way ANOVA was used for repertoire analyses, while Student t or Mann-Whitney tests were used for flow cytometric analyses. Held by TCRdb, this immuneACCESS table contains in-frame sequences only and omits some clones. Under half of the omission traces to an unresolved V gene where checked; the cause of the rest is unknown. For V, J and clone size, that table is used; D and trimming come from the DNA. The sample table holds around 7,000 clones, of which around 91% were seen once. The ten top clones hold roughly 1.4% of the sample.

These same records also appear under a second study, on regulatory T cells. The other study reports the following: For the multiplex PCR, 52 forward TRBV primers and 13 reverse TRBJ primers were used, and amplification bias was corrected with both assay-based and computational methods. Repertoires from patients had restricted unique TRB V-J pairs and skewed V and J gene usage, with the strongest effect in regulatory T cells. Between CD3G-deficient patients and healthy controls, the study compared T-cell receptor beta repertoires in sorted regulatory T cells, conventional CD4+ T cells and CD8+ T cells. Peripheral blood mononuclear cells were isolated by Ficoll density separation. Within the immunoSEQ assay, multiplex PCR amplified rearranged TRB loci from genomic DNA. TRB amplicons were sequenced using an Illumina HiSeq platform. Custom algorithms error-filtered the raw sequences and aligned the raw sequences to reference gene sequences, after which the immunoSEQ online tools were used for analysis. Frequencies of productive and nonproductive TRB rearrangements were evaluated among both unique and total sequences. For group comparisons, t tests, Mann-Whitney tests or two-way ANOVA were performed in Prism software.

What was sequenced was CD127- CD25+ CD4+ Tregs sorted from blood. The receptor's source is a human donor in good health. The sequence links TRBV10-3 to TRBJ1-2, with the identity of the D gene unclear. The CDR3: CAITEGNFYGYTF. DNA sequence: TGTGCCATAACAGAGGGTAACTTCTATGGCTACACCTTC.